The present entry profiles one TCR beta chain with its context. This specimen belongs to a study of T cell changes during pregnancy in multiple sclerosis. Some clones are missing from TCRdb's copy, which holds only in-frame ones; the method was immunoSEQ multiplex PCR. The sample holds roughly 40,000 clones, 90% seen once. Material: CD4+ T cells from peripheral blood mononuclear cells, obtained in the third trimester of pregnancy. The sequence derives from a female donor with multiple sclerosis, enrolled in a pregnancy study.

Here the CDR3 DNA reads TGTGCCAGCAGGGCTGGGACAGCCGTTAGCAACGAGCAGTACTTC. Amino acids: CASRAGTAVSNEQYF. The rearrangement uses TRBV2 and TRBJ2-7, with TRBD1 identical over 7 bases. CDR1 is SNHLY and CDR2 is FYNNEI in the germline V gene. The V and J ends lost 6 bases and 5 bases, in that order; junction bases with no gene match: 13. The CDR3 is 15 residues long.